This entry lists 3 T cell receptor beta chains sequenced from one sample in a study of cytomegalovirus exposure and HLA in healthy donors. Sequencing used immunoSEQ multiplex PCR; TCRdb keeps in-frame clones, though not all of them. The sample holds about 100,000 clones, approximately 85% seen once. Sequencing was performed on PBMCs. The receptors were sampled from a woman between 18 and 29 years old in good health and CMV-seronegative.

The chain recombines TRBV27 with TRBJ2-1; D is unclear. Germline V gives CDR1 MNHEY, CDR2 SMNVEV (reference sequence). V was shortened by 6 bases and J by 6 bases, with 9 bases between the two germline ends. The CDR3 runs 12 residues. The CDR3 loop reads CASSPSFNEQFF. CDR3 in DNA: TGTGCCAGCAGCCCCAGTTTCAATGAGCAGTTCTTC.

The V gene is TRBV6-1, the J gene TRBJ1-5, with D perhaps matching TRBD1 (6 bases). Trimming shortened V by 6 bases and J by 3 bases, and 15 bases separated the two germline ends. CDR1 and CDR2 (germline): MNHNS, SASEGT. This CDR3 has 15 amino acids. CDR3 DNA: TGTGCCAGCAGAGCCGGGACACCTATCAATCAGCCCCAGCATTTT. Translating it yields CASRAGTPINQPQHF.

The chain links TRBV6-4 to TRBJ2-2, with 8 positions matching TRBD2. J was trimmed by 5 bases and V by 3 bases; bases with no gene match: 2. The germline V gene encodes CDR1 MRHNA and CDR2 SNTAGT. The CDR3 contains 14 residues. CDR3 coding DNA: TGTGCCAGCAGTGAGCGGGGGGAAACCGGGGAGCTGTTTTTT. This sequence encodes CASSERGETGELFF.